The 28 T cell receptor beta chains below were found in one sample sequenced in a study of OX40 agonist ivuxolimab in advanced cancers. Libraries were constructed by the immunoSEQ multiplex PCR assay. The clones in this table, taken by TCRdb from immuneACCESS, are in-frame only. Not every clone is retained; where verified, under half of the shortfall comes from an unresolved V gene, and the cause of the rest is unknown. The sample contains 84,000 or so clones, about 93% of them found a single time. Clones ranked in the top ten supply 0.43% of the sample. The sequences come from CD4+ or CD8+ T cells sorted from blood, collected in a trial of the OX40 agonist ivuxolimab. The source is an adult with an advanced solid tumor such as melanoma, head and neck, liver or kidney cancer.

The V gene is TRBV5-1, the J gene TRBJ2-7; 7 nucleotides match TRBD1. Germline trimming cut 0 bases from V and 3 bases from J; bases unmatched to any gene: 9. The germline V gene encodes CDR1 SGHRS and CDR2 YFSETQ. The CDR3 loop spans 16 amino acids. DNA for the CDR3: TGCGCCAGCAGCTTGGTACCTTCGGGACAGAACTACGAGCAGTACTTC. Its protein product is CASSLVPSGQNYEQYF.

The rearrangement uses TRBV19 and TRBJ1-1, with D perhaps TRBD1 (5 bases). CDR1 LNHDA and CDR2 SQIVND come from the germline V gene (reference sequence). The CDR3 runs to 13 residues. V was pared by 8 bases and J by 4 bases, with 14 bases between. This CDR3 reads CASGGRSGTEAFF. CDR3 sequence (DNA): TGTGCCAGTGGGGGAAGGTCGGGCACTGAAGCTTTCTTT.

The CDR3 DNA sequence: TGCGCCAGCAGCCAAGGGGGGGCTAATCGGGGCCCCACCCAGCAGTTCTTC. Protein: CASSQGGANRGPTQQFF. V gene TRBV4-1 combines with J gene TRBJ2-1; perhaps D is TRBD1 or TRBD2 (6 bases each). V was trimmed by 1 base and J by 11 bases, leaving 24 bases between them. The length of the CDR3 is 17 residues. Per the germline V gene, CDR1 is MGHRA and CDR2 is YSYEKL.

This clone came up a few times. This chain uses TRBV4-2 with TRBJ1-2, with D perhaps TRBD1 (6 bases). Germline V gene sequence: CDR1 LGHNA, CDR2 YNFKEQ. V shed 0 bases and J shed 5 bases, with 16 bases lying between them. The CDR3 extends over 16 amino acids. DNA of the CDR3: TGTGCCAGCAGCCAAGATCTCGGCTACAGGGCATATGGCTACACCTTC. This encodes CASSQDLGYRAYGYTF.

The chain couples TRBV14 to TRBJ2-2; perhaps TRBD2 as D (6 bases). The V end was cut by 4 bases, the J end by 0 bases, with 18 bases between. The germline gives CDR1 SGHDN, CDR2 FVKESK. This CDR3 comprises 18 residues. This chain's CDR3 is CASSPLPGLSSNTGELFF. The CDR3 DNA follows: TGTGCCAGCAGCCCCTTGCCGGGACTGTCGTCGAACACCGGGGAGCTGTTTTTT. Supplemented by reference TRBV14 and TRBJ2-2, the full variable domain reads EAGVTQFPSHSVIEKGQTVTLRCDPISGHDNLYWYRRVMGKEIKFLLHFVKESKQDESGMPNNRFLAERTGGTYSTLKVQPAELEDSGVYFCASSPLPGLSSNTGELFFGEGSRLTVL.

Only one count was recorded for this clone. CDR3 sequence reads: CASSQEAGVYNEQFF. In DNA form, the CDR3 reads TGCGCCAGCAGCCAAGAAGCGGGGGTTTACAATGAGCAGTTCTTC. The V and J genes are TRBV4-3 and TRBJ2-1; 8 nucleotides match TRBD2. CDR3 length: 15 amino acids. Germline CDR1 is LGHNA and CDR2 is YSLEER. V was clipped by 0 bases and J by 4 bases; unmatched bases: 2.

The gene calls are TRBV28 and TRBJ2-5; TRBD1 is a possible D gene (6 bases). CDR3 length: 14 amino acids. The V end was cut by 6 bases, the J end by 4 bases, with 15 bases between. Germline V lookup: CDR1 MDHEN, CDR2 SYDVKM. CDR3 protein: CASSLGGRRETQYF. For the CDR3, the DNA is TGTGCCAGCAGCCTAGGGGGTCGAAGAGAGACCCAGTACTTC. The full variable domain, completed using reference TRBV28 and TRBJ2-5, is DVKVTQSSRYLVKRTGEKVFLECVQDMDHENMFWYRQDPGLGLRLIYFSYDVKMKEKGDIPEGYSVSREKKERFSLILESASTNQTSMYLCASSLGGRRETQYFGPGTRLLVL.

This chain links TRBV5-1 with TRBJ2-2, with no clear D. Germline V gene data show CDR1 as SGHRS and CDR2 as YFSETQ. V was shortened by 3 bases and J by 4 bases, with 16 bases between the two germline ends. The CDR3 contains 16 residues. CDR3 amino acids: CASSYAPRSSTGELFF. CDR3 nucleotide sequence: TGCGCCAGCAGCTACGCCCCGCGCTCGAGCACCGGGGAGCTGTTTTTT.

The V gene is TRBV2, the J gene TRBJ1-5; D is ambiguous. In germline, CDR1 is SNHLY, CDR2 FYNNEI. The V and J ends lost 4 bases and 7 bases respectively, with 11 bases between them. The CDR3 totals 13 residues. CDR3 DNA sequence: TGTGCCAGCAGTGCCCGGGATGGGCAGCCCCAGCATTTT. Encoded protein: CASSARDGQPQHF.

The CDR3 DNA is TGTGCCAGCAGTCCCCGGGACTACCGTTACGAGCAGTACTTC. It codes for CASSPRDYRYEQYF. V gene TRBV6-5 combines with J gene TRBJ2-7, with TRBD2 matching over 7 bases. V shed 5 bases and J 4 bases; nucleotides not matched to a gene: 8. This CDR3 has 14 amino acids. The germline CDR1 and CDR2 sequences are MNHEY and SVGAGI.

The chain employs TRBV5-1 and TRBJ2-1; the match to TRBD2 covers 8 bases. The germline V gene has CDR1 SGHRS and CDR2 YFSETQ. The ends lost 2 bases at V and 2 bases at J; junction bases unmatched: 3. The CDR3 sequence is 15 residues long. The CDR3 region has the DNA TGCGCCAGCAGCTTCGCGGGAGGCACCTACAATGAGCAGTTCTTC. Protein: CASSFAGGTYNEQFF.

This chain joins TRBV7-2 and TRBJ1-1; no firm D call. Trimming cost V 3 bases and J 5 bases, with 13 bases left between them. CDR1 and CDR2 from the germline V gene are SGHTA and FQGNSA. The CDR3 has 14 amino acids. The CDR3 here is CASSFGPPGTEAFF. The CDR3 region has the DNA TGTGCCAGCAGCTTCGGGCCTCCCGGGACTGAAGCTTTCTTT. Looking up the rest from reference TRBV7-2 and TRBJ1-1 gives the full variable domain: GAGVSQSPSNKVTEKGKDVELRCDPISGHTALYWYRQSLGQGLEFLIYFQGNSAPDKSGLPSDRFSAERTGGSVSTLTIQRTQQEDSAVYLCASSFGPPGTEAFFGQGTRLTVV.

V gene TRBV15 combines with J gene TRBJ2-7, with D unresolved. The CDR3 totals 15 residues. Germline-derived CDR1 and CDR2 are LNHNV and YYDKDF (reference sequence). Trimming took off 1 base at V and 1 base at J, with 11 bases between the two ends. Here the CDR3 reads CATSRARSDSYEQYF. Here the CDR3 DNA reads TGTGCCACCAGCAGAGCCAGGTCAGATTCCTACGAGCAGTACTTC.

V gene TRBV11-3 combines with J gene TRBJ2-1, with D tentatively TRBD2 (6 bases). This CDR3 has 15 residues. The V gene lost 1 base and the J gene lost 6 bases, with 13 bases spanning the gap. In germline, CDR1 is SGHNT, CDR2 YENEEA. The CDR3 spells CASSLGRGSGNEQFF. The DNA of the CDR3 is TGTGCCAGCAGCTTAGGGCGGGGCTCGGGCAATGAGCAGTTCTTC.

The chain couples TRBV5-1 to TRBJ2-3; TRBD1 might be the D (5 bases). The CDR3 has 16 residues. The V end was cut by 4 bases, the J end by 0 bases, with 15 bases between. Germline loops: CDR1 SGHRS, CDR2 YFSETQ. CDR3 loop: CASSPFTGLSTDTQYF. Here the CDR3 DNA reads TGCGCCAGCAGCCCCTTCACAGGATTAAGCACAGATACGCAGTATTTT.

Here the CDR3 DNA reads TGTGTCAGAAGCTACCGCGTAGAATTCTACGAGCAGTACTTC. Residues: CVRSYRVEFYEQYF. The chain carries TRBV7-5 and TRBJ2-7; the table gives TRBD2 as D, unverified against the DNA. TRBV7-5 is noted as a pseudogene. CDR3 size: 14 residues.

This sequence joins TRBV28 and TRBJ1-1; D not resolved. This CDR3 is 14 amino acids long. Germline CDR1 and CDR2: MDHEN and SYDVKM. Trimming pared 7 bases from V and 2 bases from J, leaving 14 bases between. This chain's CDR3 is CASTYLGVNTEAFF. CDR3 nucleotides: TGTGCCAGCACTTACCTGGGAGTTAACACTGAAGCTTTCTTT.

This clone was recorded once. CDR3 protein: CASKGAHYGYTF. CDR3 coding DNA: TGTGCCAGCAAGGGGGCTCACTATGGCTACACCTTC. The J gene is TRBJ1-2, the V gene TRBV25-1; 7 bases agree with TRBD1. Germline V lookup: CDR1 MGHDK, CDR2 SYGVNS. The CDR3 covers 12 residues. Unmatched junction bases numbered 2, after V lost 7 bases and J lost 3 bases.

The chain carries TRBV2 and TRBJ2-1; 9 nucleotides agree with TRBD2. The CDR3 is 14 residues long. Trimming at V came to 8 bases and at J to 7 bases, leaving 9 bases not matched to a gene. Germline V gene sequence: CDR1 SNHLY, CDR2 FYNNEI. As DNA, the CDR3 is TGTGCCAGCTTTAGAGAGCGGGAGGTAAATGAGCAGTTCTTC. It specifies CASFREREVNEQFF. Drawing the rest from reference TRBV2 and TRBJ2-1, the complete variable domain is EPEVTQTPSHQVTQMGQEVILRCVPISNHLYFYWYRQILGQKVEFLVSFYNNEISEKSEIFDDQFSVERPDGSNFTLKIRSTKLEDSAMYFCASFREREVNEQFFGPGTRLTVL.

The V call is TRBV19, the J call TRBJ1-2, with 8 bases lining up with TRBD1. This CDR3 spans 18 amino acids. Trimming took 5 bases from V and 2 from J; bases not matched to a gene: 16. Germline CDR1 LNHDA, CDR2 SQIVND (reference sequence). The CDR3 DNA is TGTGCCAGTAGTCCCTCCCGGGGCACAGGGGGTAAAAACTATGGCTACACCTTC. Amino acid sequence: CASSPSRGTGGKNYGYTF.

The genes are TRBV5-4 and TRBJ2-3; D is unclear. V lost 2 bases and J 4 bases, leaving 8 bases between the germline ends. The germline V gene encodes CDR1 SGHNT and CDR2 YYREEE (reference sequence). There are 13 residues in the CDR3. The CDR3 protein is CASSLTASDTQYF. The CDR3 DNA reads TGTGCCAGCAGCTTAACAGCCTCAGATACGCAGTATTTT. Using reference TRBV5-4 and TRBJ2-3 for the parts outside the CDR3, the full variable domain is ETGVTQSPTHLIKTRGQQVTLRCSSQSGHNTVSWYQQALGQGPQFIFQYYREEENGRGNFPPRFSGLQFPNYSSELNVNALELDDSALYLCASSLTASDTQYFGPGTRLTVL.

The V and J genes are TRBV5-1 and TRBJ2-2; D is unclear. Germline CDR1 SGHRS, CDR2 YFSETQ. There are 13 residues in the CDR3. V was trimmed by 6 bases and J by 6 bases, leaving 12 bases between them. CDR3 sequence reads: CASKVDFSGELFF. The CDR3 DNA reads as TGCGCCAGCAAGGTAGACTTCTCCGGGGAGCTGTTTTTT.

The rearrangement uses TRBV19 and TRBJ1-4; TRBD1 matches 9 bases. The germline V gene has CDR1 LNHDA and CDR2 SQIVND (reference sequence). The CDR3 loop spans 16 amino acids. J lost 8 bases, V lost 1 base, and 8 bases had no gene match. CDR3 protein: CASSIVSGQGGEKLFF. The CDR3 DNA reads TGTGCCAGTAGTATAGTGTCGGGACAGGGAGGAGAAAAACTGTTTTTT.

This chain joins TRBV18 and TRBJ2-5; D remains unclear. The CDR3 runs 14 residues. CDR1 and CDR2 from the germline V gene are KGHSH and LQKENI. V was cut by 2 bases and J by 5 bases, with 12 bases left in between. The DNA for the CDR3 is TGTGCCAGCTCACCAGAAAACCCCGGTGAGACCCAGTACTTC. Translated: CASSPENPGETQYF.

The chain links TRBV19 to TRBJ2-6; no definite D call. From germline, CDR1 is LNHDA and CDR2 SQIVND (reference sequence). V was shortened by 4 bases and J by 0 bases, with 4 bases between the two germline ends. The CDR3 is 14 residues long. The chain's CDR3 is CASSKVSGANVLTF. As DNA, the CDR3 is TGTGCCAGTAGTAAAGTCTCTGGGGCCAACGTCCTGACTTTC.

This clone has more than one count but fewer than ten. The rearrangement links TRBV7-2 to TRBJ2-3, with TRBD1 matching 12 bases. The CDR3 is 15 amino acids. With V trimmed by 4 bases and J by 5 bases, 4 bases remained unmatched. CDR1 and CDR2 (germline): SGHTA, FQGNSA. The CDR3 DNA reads TGTGCCAGCAGCTGGGGACAGGGGGCTCAAGATACGCAGTATTTT. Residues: CASSWGQGAQDTQYF.

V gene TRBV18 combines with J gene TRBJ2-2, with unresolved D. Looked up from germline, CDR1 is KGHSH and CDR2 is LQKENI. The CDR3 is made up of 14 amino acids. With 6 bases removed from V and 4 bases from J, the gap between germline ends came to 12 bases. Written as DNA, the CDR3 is TGTGCCAGCTCTAAAAACTACATCACCGGGGAGCTGTTTTTT. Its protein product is CASSKNYITGELFF.

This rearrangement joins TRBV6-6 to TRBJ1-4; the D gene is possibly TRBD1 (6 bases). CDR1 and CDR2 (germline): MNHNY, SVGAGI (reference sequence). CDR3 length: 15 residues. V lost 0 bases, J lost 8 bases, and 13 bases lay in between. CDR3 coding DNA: TGTGCCAGCAGTTACTCCCCCGGGGGCAGGGAAAAACTGTTTTTT. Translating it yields CASSYSPGGREKLFF.